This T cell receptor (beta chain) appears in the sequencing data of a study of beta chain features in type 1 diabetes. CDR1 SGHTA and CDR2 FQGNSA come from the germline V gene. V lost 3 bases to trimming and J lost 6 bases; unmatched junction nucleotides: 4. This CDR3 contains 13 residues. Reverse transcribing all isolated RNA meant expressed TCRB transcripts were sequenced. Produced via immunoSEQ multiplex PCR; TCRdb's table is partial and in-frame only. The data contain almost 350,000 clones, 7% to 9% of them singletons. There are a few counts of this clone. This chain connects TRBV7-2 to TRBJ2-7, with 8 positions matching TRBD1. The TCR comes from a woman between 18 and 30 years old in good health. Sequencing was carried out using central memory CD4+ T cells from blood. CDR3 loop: CASSFDRGREQYF. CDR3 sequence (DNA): TGTGCCAGCAGCTTTGACAGGGGCCGCGAGCAGTACTTC.